The 24 T cell receptor beta chains listed next were all sequenced from one sample in a study of blood T cell repertoires in COVID-19. Profiled with immunoSEQ multiplex PCR; TCRdb holds only in-frame clones, not every one. The sample comprises under 350,000 clones, roughly 85% of which are singletons, and about 4.9% rests with the top ten. The source material was peripheral blood. The receptors originated from a man in his fifties or sixties who had recovered from COVID-19.

The genes are TRBV28 and TRBJ2-1, with TRBD1 as a possible D gene (6 bases). Trimming removed 4 bases at V and 9 bases at J, with 13 bases between. The germline V gene encodes CDR1 MDHEN and CDR2 SYDVKM. The CDR3 covers 13 residues. For the CDR3, the DNA is TGTGCCAGCAGTTACGGACAGTACTTTGAGCAGTTCTTC. Translation gives CASSYGQYFEQFF.

This chain links TRBV28 with TRBJ1-2, with 9 nucleotides matching TRBD1. With 6 bases clipped from V and 3 bases from J, the junction kept 5 bases outside the gene matches. The CDR3 spans 14 residues. Germline CDR1 MDHEN, CDR2 SYDVKM. The CDR3 sequence is CASSMTGGYYGYTF. The CDR3 bases are TGTGCCAGCAGCATGACAGGGGGGTACTATGGCTACACCTTC.

This sequence joins TRBV6-2 or TRBV6-3 and TRBJ1-1, with 7 bases that match TRBD1. The CDR3 covers 14 residues. Germline V gives CDR1 MNHEY, CDR2 SVGEGT. V trimming: 0 bases; J trimming: 9 bases; junction bases outside the gene matches: 7. This CDR3 is CASSYSTMGQQAFF. For the CDR3, the DNA is TGTGCCAGCAGTTACTCGACAATGGGACAGCAAGCTTTCTTT.

The genes are TRBV30 and TRBJ2-7, with D maybe TRBD1 (5 bases). Germline V gives CDR1 GTSNPN, CDR2 SVGIG (reference sequence). This CDR3 spans 13 amino acids. The V and J ends lost 4 bases and 5 bases respectively, with 15 bases between them. In nucleotides, the CDR3 is TGTGCCTGGACCAAATTCCAGGGAAACGAGCAGTACTTC. This gives the protein CAWTKFQGNEQYF.

The genes are TRBV5-8 and TRBJ2-1; D is undetermined. Germline CDR1 reads SGHTS; CDR2 reads YDEGEE. Trimming removed 0 bases at V and 8 bases at J, with 18 bases between. The length of the CDR3 is 16 residues. The CDR3 region has the DNA TGTGCCAGCAGCTTGGCCAATTATGTAAGCTTCGATGAGCAGTTCTTC. Translated, it gives CASSLANYVSFDEQFF.

This rearrangement joins TRBV6-5 to TRBJ1-1; TRBD1 might be the D (6 bases). Germline-derived CDR1 and CDR2 are MNHEY and SVGAGI. V shed 6 bases and J shed 0 bases, with 11 bases lying between them. The CDR3 loop spans 14 amino acids. DNA for the CDR3: TGTGCCAGCAGGGGGGGGCTCATGAACACTGAAGCTTTCTTT. Translating gives CASRGGLMNTEAFF.

The chain couples TRBV6-5 to TRBJ1-1; D possibly corresponds to TRBD1 (5 bases). V lost 8 bases, J lost 6 bases, and 13 bases lay in between. The CDR3 runs 12 residues. Germline lookup yields CDR1 MNHEY and CDR2 SVGAGI. The CDR3 region is CASHGGSSEAFF. In nucleotides, the CDR3 is TGTGCCAGCCATGGGGGGTCCTCTGAAGCTTTCTTT.

This clone was counted between two and nine times. The chain has TRBV5-6 and TRBJ2-7; 7 nucleotides align to TRBD1. CDR1 and CDR2 from the germline V gene are SGHDT and YYEEEE. Trimming took 0 bases from V and 3 from J; bases not matched to a gene: 9. The CDR3 has 16 residues. DNA of the CDR3: TGTGCCAGCAGCTTGGACCCGACAGGGAGCCACTACGAGCAGTACTTC. Translating gives CASSLDPTGSHYEQYF.

Only a few counts were recorded for this clone. The gene calls are TRBV19 and TRBJ2-4; TRBD2 aligns across 10 bases. This CDR3 is 15 amino acids long. The junction had 5 bases not matched to a gene; V was cut back by 1 base and J by 8 bases. In germline, CDR1 is LNHDA, CDR2 SQIVND (reference sequence). CDR3 loop: CASSIGASGGDIQYF. The CDR3 nucleotides read TGTGCCAGTAGTATAGGGGCTAGCGGGGGAGACATTCAGTACTTC.

V usage is TRBV5-6 and J usage is TRBJ2-7; 7 bases map to TRBD2. Trimming cost V 0 bases and J 0 bases; bases outside gene matches: 3. Germline CDR1 and CDR2: SGHDT and YYEEEE. The CDR3 consists of 15 residues. The CDR3 coding sequence is TGTGCCAGCAGCTTGGGTAGCGGGCACTCCTACGAGCAGTACTTC. Its protein product is CASSLGSGHSYEQYF.

The J gene is TRBJ1-1, the V gene TRBV7-8; possible D gene TRBD1, 5 bases. Germline assignment: CDR1 SGHVS and CDR2 FQNEAQ. V lost 5 bases and J 7 bases, leaving 11 bases between the germline ends. The CDR3 totals 12 residues. CDR3 protein: CASSHRRGEAFF. In nucleotides, the CDR3 is TGTGCCAGCAGCCACCGGAGGGGTGAAGCTTTCTTT.

This clone was seen only once. This chain links TRBV12-5 with TRBJ2-3, with D tentatively TRBD2 (6 bases). The germline gives CDR1 LGHNT, CDR2 FRNRAP. The CDR3 length is 20 residues. Trimming removed 2 bases at V and 0 bases at J, with 24 bases between. CDR3 in DNA: TGTGCTAGTGGTTTGAGCCTTCCGGGGGAGCATATACCTAGCACAGATACGCAGTATTTT. This translates into CASGLSLPGEHIPSTDTQYF.

In its sample, this clone was seen once. The chain combines TRBV6-6 with TRBJ2-1; TRBD2 matches 10 bases. The CDR3 consists of 15 residues. CDR1 is MNHNY, CDR2 SVGAGI, per germline (reference sequence). Unmatched junction bases numbered 4, after V lost 0 bases and J lost 8 bases. The DNA for the CDR3 is TGTGCCAGCAGTTACTCGGCGCTAGCGGGAGATGAGCAGTTCTTC. This codes for CASSYSALAGDEQFF.

The rearrangement uses TRBV5-1 and TRBJ2-7; 9 positions agree with TRBD1. V lost 4 bases to trimming and J lost 2 bases; unmatched junction nucleotides: 7. Germline V gene lookup returns CDR1 SGHRS and CDR2 YFSETQ. The CDR3 has 15 residues. CDR3 sequence reads: CASSIWTGDTYEQYF. In DNA, the CDR3 is TGCGCCAGCAGCATTTGGACAGGGGACACCTACGAGCAGTACTTC.

The gene calls are TRBV30 and TRBJ1-1; D unclear. The germline gives CDR1 GTSNPN, CDR2 SVGIG (reference sequence). The CDR3 is made up of 13 amino acids. Trimming removed 0 bases from V and 1 base from J, with 6 bases in between. The CDR3 bases are TGTGCCTGGAGTGTACTTCGGAACACTGAAGCTTTCTTT. It encodes CAWSVLRNTEAFF.

For the CDR3, the DNA is TGTGCCAGCAGCCACCGTGGGAGGGAGTTCAATGAGCAGTTCTTC. Its protein is CASSHRGREFNEQFF. This chain joins TRBV27 and TRBJ2-1, with TRBD2 matching 7 bases. This CDR3 has 15 residues. Germline lookup yields CDR1 MNHEY and CDR2 SMNVEV (reference sequence). Trimming took 6 bases from V and 6 from J; bases not matched to a gene: 11.

The V gene is TRBV6-5, the J gene TRBJ1-1, with TRBD1 identical over 11 bases. J was trimmed by 3 bases and V by 5 bases; bases with no gene match: 5. The CDR3 is 15 residues long. CDR1 is MNHEY and CDR2 is SVGAGI in the germline V gene. The DNA for the CDR3 is TGTGCCAGCAGTAAACGGACAGGGGGCCACACTGAAGCTTTCTTT. This sequence encodes CASSKRTGGHTEAFF.

This clone occurred a few times. The chain recombines TRBV9 with TRBJ2-2, with D unresolved. From germline, CDR1 is SGDLS and CDR2 YYNGEE. The CDR3 extends over 13 amino acids. V was shortened by 4 bases and J by 4 bases, with 8 bases between the two germline ends. In nucleotides, the CDR3 is TGTGCCAGCAGCCAGATCATCACCGGGGAGCTGTTTTTT. Protein product: CASSQIITGELFF.

CDR3 sequence: CAIRDSYYGYTF. CDR3 bases: TGTGCCATCCGGGACAGCTACTATGGCTACACCTTC. The rearrangement links TRBV27 to TRBJ1-2, with 7 bases aligning to TRBD1. Germline V gene lookup returns CDR1 MNHEY and CDR2 SMNVEV (reference sequence). This CDR3 contains 12 residues. The ends lost 10 bases at V and 3 bases at J; junction bases unmatched: 5.

The rearrangement links TRBV7-2 to TRBJ1-5, with 7 positions matching TRBD1. Germline CDR1 is SGHTA and CDR2 is FQGNSA. The CDR3 runs to 14 residues. After removal of 3 bases from V and 3 bases from J, the junction contained 2 bases not matched to a gene. Here the CDR3 DNA reads TGTGCCAGCAGCTTGGGACAGAACAATCAGCCCCAGCATTTT. Translation gives CASSLGQNNQPQHF.

The V gene is TRBV10-3, the J gene TRBJ2-1; 8 positions match TRBD2. Germline V gives CDR1 ENHRY, CDR2 SYGVKD. V lost 0 bases and J lost 7; bases outside the gene matches: 8. CDR3 length: 16 amino acids. The CDR3 nucleotides read TGTGCCATCAGTGAGTCCGGAGCGGGAGTTAAGAATGAGCAGTTCTTC. It yields the protein CAISESGAGVKNEQFF.

This chain connects TRBV30 to TRBJ2-1; 12 bases map to TRBD1. V trimming: 1 base; J trimming: 7 bases; junction bases outside the gene matches: 8. The germline V gene encodes CDR1 GTSNPN and CDR2 SVGIG (reference sequence). CDR3 length: 16 amino acids. The CDR3 bases are TGTGCCTGGAGTGCGATGGGACAGGGGGCAAAAAATGAGCAGTTCTTC. This codes for CAWSAMGQGAKNEQFF.

The genes are TRBV4-1 and TRBJ2-7, with D possibly being TRBD2 (5 bases). Germline V gives CDR1 MGHRA, CDR2 YSYEKL. This CDR3 is built from 14 residues. The V and J ends lost 4 bases and 6 bases respectively, with 16 bases between them. This CDR3 reads CASSLLGYPTEQYF. The DNA of the CDR3 is TGCGCCAGCAGCCTACTAGGCTACCCGACCGAGCAGTACTTC.

This sequence joins TRBV20-1 and TRBJ2-1; D unresolved. V gave up 2 bases and J gave up 8 bases, with 4 bases separating them. This CDR3 spans 10 amino acids. CDR1 is DFQATT and CDR2 is SNEGSKA in the germline V gene (reference sequence). CDR3 amino acids: CSARRDEQFF. In nucleotides, the CDR3 is TGCAGTGCTAGAAGAGATGAGCAGTTCTTC.